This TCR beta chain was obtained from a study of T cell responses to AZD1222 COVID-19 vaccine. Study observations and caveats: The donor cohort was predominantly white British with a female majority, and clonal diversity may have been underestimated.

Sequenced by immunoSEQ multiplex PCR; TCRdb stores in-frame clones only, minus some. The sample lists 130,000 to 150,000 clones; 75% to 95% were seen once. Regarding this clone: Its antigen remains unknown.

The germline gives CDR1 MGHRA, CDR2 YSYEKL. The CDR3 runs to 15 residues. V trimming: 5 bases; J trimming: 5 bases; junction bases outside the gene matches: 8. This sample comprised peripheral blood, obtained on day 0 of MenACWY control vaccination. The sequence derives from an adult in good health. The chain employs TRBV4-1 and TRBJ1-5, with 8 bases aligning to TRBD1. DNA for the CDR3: TGCGCCAGCAGCTACTCAGGGGGCGGAGATCAGCCCCAGCATTTT. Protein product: CASSYSGGGDQPQHF.